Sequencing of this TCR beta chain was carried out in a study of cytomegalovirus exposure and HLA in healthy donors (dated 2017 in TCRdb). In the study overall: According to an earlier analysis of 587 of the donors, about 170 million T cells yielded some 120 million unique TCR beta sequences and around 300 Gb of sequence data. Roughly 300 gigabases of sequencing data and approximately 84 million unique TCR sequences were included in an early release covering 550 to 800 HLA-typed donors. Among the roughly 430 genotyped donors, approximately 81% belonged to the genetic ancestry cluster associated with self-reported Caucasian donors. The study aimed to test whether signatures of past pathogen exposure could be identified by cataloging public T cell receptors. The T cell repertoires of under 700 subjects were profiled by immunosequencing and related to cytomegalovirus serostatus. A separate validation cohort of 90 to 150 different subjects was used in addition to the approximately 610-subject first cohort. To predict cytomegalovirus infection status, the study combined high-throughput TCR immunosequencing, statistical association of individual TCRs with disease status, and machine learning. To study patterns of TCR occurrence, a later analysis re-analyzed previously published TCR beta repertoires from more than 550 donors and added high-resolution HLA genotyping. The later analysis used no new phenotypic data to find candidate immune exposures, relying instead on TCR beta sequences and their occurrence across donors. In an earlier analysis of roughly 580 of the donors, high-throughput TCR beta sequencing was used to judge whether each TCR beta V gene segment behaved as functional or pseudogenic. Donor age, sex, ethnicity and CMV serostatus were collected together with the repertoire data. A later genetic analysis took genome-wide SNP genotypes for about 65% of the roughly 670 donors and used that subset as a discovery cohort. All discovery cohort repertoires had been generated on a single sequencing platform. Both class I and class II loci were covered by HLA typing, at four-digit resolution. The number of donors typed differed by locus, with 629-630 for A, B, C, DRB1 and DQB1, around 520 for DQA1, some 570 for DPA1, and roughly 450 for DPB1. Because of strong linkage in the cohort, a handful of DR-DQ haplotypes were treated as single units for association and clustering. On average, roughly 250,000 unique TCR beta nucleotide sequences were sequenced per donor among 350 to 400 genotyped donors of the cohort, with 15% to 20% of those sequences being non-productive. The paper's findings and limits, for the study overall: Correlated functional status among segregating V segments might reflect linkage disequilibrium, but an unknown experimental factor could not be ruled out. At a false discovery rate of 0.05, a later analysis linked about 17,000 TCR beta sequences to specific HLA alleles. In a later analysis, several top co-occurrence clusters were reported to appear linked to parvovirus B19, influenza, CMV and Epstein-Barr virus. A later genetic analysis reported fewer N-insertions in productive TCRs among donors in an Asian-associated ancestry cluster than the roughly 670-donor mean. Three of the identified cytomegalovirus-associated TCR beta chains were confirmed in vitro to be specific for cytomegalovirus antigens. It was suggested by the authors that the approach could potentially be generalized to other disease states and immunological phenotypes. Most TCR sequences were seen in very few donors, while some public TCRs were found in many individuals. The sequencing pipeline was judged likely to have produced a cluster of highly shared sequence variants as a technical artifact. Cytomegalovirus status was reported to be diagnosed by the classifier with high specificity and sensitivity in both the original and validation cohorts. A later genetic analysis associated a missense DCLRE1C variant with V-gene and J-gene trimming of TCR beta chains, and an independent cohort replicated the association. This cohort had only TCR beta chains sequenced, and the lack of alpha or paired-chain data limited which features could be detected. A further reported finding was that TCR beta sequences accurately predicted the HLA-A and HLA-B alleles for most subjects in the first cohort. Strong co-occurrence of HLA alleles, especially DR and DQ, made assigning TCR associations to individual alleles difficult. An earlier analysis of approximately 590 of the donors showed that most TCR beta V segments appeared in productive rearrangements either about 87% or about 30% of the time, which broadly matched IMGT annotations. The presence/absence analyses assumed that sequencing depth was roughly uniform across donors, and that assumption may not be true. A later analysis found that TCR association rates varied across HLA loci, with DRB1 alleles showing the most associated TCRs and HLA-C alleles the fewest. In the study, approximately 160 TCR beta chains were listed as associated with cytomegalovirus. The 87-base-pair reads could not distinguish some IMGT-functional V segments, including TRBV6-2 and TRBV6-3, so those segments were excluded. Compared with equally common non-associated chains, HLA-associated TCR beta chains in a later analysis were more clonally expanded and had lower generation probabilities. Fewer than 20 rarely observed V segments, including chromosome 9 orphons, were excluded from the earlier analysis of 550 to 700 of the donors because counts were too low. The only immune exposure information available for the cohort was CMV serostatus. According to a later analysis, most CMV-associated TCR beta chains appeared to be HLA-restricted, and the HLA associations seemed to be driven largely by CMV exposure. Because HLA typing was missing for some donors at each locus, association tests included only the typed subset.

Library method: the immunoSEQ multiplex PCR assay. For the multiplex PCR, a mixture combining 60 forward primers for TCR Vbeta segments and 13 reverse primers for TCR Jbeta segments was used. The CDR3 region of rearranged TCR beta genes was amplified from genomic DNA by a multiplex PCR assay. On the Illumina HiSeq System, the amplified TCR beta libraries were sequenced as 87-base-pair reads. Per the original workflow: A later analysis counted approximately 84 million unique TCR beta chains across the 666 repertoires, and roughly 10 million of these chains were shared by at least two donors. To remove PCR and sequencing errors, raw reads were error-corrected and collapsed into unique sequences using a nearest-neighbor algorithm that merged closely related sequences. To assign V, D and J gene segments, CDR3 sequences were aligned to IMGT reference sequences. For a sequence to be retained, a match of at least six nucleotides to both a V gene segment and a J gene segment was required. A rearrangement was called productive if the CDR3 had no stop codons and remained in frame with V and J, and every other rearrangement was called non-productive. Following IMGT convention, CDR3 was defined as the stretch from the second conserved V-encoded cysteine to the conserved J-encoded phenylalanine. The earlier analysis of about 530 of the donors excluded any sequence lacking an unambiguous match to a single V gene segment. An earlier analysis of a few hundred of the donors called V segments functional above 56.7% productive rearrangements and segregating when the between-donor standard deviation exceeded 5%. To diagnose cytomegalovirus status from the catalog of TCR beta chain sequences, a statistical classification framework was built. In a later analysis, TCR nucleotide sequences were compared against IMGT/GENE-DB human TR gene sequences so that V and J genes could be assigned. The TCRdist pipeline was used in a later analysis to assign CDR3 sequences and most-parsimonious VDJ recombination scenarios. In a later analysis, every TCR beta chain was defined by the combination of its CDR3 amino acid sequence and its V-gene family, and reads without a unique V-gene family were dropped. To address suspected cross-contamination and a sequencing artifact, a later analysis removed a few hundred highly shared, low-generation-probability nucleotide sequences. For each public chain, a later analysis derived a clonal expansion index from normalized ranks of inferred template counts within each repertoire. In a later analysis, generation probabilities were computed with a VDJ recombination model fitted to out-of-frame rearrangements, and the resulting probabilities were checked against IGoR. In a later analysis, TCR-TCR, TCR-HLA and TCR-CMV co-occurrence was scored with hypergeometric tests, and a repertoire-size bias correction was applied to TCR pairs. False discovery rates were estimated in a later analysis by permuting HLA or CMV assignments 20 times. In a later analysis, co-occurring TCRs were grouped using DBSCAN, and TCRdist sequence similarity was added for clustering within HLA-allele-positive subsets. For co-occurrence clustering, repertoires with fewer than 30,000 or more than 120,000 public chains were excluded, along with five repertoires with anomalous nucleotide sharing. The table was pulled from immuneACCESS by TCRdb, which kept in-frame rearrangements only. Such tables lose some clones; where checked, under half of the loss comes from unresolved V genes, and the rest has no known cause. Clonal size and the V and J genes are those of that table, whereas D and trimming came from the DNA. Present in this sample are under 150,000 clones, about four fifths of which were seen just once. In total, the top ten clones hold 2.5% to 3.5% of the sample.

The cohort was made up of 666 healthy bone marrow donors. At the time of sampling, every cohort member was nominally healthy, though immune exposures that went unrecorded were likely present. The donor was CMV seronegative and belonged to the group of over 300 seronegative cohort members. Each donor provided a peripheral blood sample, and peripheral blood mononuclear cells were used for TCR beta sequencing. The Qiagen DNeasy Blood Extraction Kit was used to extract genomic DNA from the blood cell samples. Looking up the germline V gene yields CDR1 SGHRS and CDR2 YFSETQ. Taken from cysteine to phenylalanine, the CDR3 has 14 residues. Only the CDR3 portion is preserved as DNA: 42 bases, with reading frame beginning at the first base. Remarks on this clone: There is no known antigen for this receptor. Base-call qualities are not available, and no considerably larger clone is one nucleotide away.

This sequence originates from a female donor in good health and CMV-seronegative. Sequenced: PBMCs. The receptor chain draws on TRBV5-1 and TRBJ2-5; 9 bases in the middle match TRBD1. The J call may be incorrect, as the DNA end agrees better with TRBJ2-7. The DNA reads TGCGCCAGCAGCTTGGACGGGACAGGGTACGAGCAGTACTTC. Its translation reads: CASSLDGTGYEQYF.